Each of the 21 T cell receptor beta chains below was sequenced from the same sample in a study of T cells in Graves' hyperthyroidism and ophthalmopathy. RNA transcripts yielded amplified TCR beta CDR3 regions. The TCR CDR3 was amplified in a first-round RT-PCR using the HTBI primer set. TCRdb called the multiplex PCR reads again in MiXCR, with one record for every CDR3 protein. The sample records more than 500,000 distinct CDR3 sequences, approximately 14% being singletons. The sample comprised blood. All receptors derive from a woman between 40 and 55 years old with Graves' hyperthyroidism.

The rearrangement links TRBV5-1 to TRBJ2-5; 13 bases map to TRBD2. CDR1 and CDR2 from the germline V gene are SGHRS and YFSETQ. Trimming took 5 bases from V and 5 from J; bases not matched to a gene: 9. This CDR3 is built from 16 residues. As DNA, the CDR3 is TGCGCCAGCAGAGAGCGACTAGCGGGAGGAGGGGAGACCCAGTACTTC. Its translation: CASRERLAGGGETQYF.

This clonotype was picked up many times. The chain combines TRBV2 with TRBJ2-2, with TRBD2 identical over 8 bases. Germline V gene sequence: CDR1 SNHLY, CDR2 FYNNEI. J gave up 4 bases and V 7 bases, and 11 bases lay outside the gene matches. The CDR3 is 16 amino acids. CDR3 nucleotide sequence: TGTGCCAGCATGTGGAGTCGGGAGGGGGGCACCGGGGAGCTGTTTTTT. It encodes CASMWSREGGTGELFF.

This clonotype came up many times. The CDR3 sequence: CASSYSTSGRNEQFF. CDR3 sequence (DNA): TGTGCCAGCAGTTACTCGACTAGCGGGAGGAATGAGCAGTTCTTC. The chain employs TRBV6-5 and TRBJ2-1; the match to TRBD2 covers 13 bases. Per germline, CDR1 MNHEY and CDR2 SVGAGI. J lost 7 bases, V lost 0 bases, and 0 bases had no gene match. CDR3 size: 15 residues.

The rearrangement uses TRBV6-9 and TRBJ1-5; D is possibly TRBD1 (5 bases). Trimming removed 4 bases at V and 5 bases at J, with 12 bases between. Germline values: CDR1 MNHGY, CDR2 SVAAGI. The CDR3 spans 14 residues. The CDR3 loop reads CASSSHQGDQPQHF. The CDR3, as DNA: TGTGCCAGCAGTTCCCACCAGGGTGATCAGCCCCAGCATTTT.

This clonotype has ten or more counts. The V and J genes are TRBV10-3 and TRBJ2-7; possible D gene TRBD2, 7 bases. The CDR3 spans 14 residues. With 3 bases removed from V and 2 bases from J, the gap between germline ends came to 11 bases. CDR1 and CDR2 from the germline V gene are ENHRY and SYGVKD. For the CDR3, the DNA is TGTGCCATCAGTGACACAGGGAGGGCCTACGAGCAGTACTTC. Its protein product is CAISDTGRAYEQYF.

The V gene is TRBV5-1, the J gene TRBJ2-1; unclear D gene. V lost 0 bases and J lost 0, with 10 bases in between. The CDR3 loop spans 16 amino acids. Per the germline V gene, CDR1 is SGHRS and CDR2 is YFSETQ. The DNA of the CDR3 is TGCGCCAGCAGCTTGGGGTCAACAGCCTCCTACAATGAGCAGTTCTTC. Translated, it gives CASSLGSTASYNEQFF.

The V gene is TRBV5-6, the J gene TRBJ2-6, with 8 positions matching TRBD1. V trimming: 4 bases; J trimming: 0 bases; junction bases outside the gene matches: 9. The germline V gene encodes CDR1 SGHDT and CDR2 YYEEEE. The CDR3 extends over 18 amino acids. The DNA of the CDR3 is TGTGCCAGCAGCCCCGGGGACAGGTTAAACTCTGGGGCCAACGTCCTGACTTTC. This codes for CASSPGDRLNSGANVLTF.

The table lists this clonotype with many counts. This sequence joins TRBV12-3 or TRBV12-4 and TRBJ1-1, with D perhaps TRBD1 (6 bases). With 1 base removed from V and 7 bases from J, the gap between germline ends came to 13 bases. CDR3 length: 14 residues. CDR3 bases: TGTGCCAGCAGTTTAGTAGGGGGATGGAGTGAAGCTTTCTTT. Translated, it gives CASSLVGGWSEAFF.

This clonotype was recorded many times. J is TRBJ2-5 and V is TRBV18; the D gene could be TRBD1 or TRBD2 (5 bases each). V was shortened by 3 bases and J by 1 base, with 9 bases between the two germline ends. The CDR3 consists of 14 residues. From germline, CDR1 is KGHSH and CDR2 LQKENI. The CDR3 DNA reads as TGTGCCAGCTCACCGGGGGTCATCCAAGAGACCCAGTACTTC. This translates into CASSPGVIQETQYF.

This clonotype has ten or more counts. J is TRBJ2-6 and V is TRBV27; D unresolved. V lost 9 bases and J 0 bases, leaving 18 bases between the germline ends. CDR3 length: 17 residues. CDR1 and CDR2 from the germline V gene are MNHEY and SMNVEV (reference sequence). CDR3 DNA sequence: TGTGCCAGTTGCGGAGCCCCACCATTCTCTGGGGCCAACGTCCTGACTTTC. This translates into CASCGAPPFSGANVLTF.

This clonotype was seen repeatedly, ten times or more. The rearrangement uses TRBV10-3 and TRBJ2-5, with 8 bases matching TRBD2. The J segment lost 1 base and the V segment lost 4 bases, leaving 5 bases of the junction unmatched. CDR1 and CDR2 from the germline V gene are ENHRY and SYGVKD. This CDR3 comprises 15 residues. This chain's CDR3 is CAISAELAVQETQYF. In DNA form, the CDR3 reads TGTGCCATCAGTGCGGAACTAGCGGTCCAAGAGACCCAGTACTTC.

The J gene is TRBJ1-1, the V gene TRBV27; 7 bases line up with TRBD1. Germline trimming cut 5 bases from V and 4 bases from J; bases unmatched to any gene: 7. This CDR3 region has 14 residues. Germline-derived CDR1 and CDR2 are MNHEY and SMNVEV (reference sequence). The CDR3 loop is CASSPLQGGTEAFF. CDR3 coding DNA: TGTGCCAGCAGTCCCCTCCAGGGGGGCACTGAAGCTTTCTTT.

This clonotype was detected only a few times. The rearrangement uses TRBV7-9 and TRBJ1-4, with a tentative D call TRBD1 (5 bases). CDR1 SEHNR and CDR2 FQNEAQ come from the germline V gene (reference sequence). This CDR3 comprises 15 residues. Trimming left V 1 base short and J 3 bases short, with 9 bases between. This chain's CDR3 is CASSLGAGPNEKLFF. CDR3 nucleotides: TGTGCCAGCAGCTTAGGGGCAGGGCCTAATGAAAAACTGTTTTTT.

This clonotype was counted a few times. A much larger clonotype is one base distant, so this may be a read error. DNA for the CDR3: TGTGCCAGCATTTGGGGCTTGACAGGGCTGAACACTGAAGCTTTCTTT. Protein product: CASIWGLTGLNTEAFF. The chain is built from TRBV6-1 and TRBJ1-1; TRBD1 aligns across 7 bases. Losses at the gene ends were 7 bases for V and 0 bases for J; bases not matched to a gene: 11. The CDR3 contains 16 residues. Per germline, CDR1 MNHNS and CDR2 SASEGT.

The V call is TRBV19, the J call TRBJ2-7; a weak D match, TRBD2 (6 bases). The CDR3 is 12 residues long. Germline CDR1 LNHDA, CDR2 SQIVND (reference sequence). Trimming took 6 bases from V and 5 from J, leaving 11 bases between them. CDR3 amino acids: CASSGSPHEQYF. DNA for the CDR3: TGTGCCAGTAGCGGGAGCCCCCACGAGCAGTACTTC.

This clonotype was counted many times. The V gene is TRBV20-1, the J gene TRBJ2-1, with 8 bases matching TRBD1. The CDR3 has 15 residues. Germline V CDR1 and CDR2: DFQATT, SNEGSKA (reference sequence). Germline trimming cut 5 bases from V and 4 bases from J; bases unmatched to any gene: 10. CDR3 residues: CSAVGPGQVYNEQFF. CDR3 DNA sequence: TGCAGTGCTGTAGGACCGGGACAGGTATACAATGAGCAGTTCTTC.

This clonotype was seen at least ten times. The chain links TRBV30 to TRBJ1-3; D is perhaps TRBD1 (5 bases). V gave up 4 bases and J gave up 3 bases, with 10 bases separating them. The germline CDR1 and CDR2 sequences are GTSNPN and SVGIG (reference sequence). This CDR3 is built from 13 residues. This CDR3 reads CAWNWGRGNTIYF. For the CDR3, the DNA is TGTGCCTGGAATTGGGGCCGTGGAAACACCATATATTTT.

This sequence joins TRBV7-6 and TRBJ2-4, with D possibly being TRBD2 (5 bases). The CDR3 spans 15 residues. Germline-derived CDR1 and CDR2 are SGHVS and FNYEAQ. V gave up 2 bases and J gave up 5 bases, with 13 bases separating them. CDR3 nucleotides: TGTGCCAGCAGCTTAACACCGGGATCTCAAAACATTCAGTACTTC. This gives the protein CASSLTPGSQNIQYF.

This clonotype occurred a few times. With a much larger clone just one base away, this may be a read error. V is TRBV6-1 and J is TRBJ2-7, with 9 bases matching TRBD2. Per the germline V gene, CDR1 is MNHNS and CDR2 is SASEGT. This CDR3 has 15 residues. V lost 1 base to trimming and J lost 5 bases; unmatched junction nucleotides: 6. As DNA, the CDR3 is TGTGCCAGCAGTGAAGTTATGGGACTAGCAGACGAGCAGTACTTC. Translating it yields CASSEVMGLADEQYF.

The sample holds a few counts of this clonotype. V and J are TRBV20-1 and TRBJ2-3; no clear D. The CDR3 covers 16 residues. The germline CDR1 and CDR2 sequences are DFQATT and SNEGSKA (reference sequence). V shed 3 bases and J shed 0 bases, with 16 bases lying between them. For the CDR3, the DNA is TGCAGTGCTAGGGGTGGTTGGGTGGGTAGCACAGATACGCAGTATTTT. Protein product: CSARGGWVGSTDTQYF.

This clonotype has ten or more counts. The J gene is TRBJ1-1, the V gene TRBV28, with 8 positions matching TRBD1. The CDR3 runs 16 residues. Germline assignment: CDR1 MDHEN and CDR2 SYDVKM. V lost 5 bases to trimming and J lost 5 bases; unmatched junction nucleotides: 13. The CDR3 region is CASSPARTGGKTEAFF. CDR3 DNA sequence: TGTGCCAGCAGTCCCGCAAGAACAGGGGGAAAAACTGAAGCTTTCTTT.